The 5 T cell receptor beta chains below come from one sample, sequenced in a study of immune cell composition in non-small cell lung cancer. Assay used: immunoSEQ multiplex PCR; TCRdb lists only in-frame clones, some missing. The sample holds some 15,000 clones; 81% are singletons and the top ten take around 10%. The sample was lung tumor tissue. The receptors come from a human donor with non-small cell lung cancer.

To note about this clone: This CDR3 is also generated by other DNA sequences in the sample. The chain links TRBV7-6 to TRBJ2-7; D remains ambiguous. Germline V gene data show CDR1 as SGHVS and CDR2 as FNYEAQ. The CDR3 is 13 residues long. Trimming stripped 4 bases from V and 4 bases from J, with 11 bases between. DNA for the CDR3: TGTGCCAGCAGCTCCGGGCCGAATTACGAGCAGTACTTC. Translated: CASSSGPNYEQYF.

The rearrangement uses TRBV9 and TRBJ2-5; D perhaps matches TRBD2 (6 bases). The germline V gene encodes CDR1 SGDLS and CDR2 YYNGEE. The CDR3 runs 16 residues. V was pared by 4 bases and J by 1 base, with 17 bases between. Written as DNA, the CDR3 is TGTGCCAGCAGCCCCCAGGGAGGCGGATCCCAAGAGACCCAGTACTTC. Its protein product is CASSPQGGGSQETQYF.

Only one count was recorded for this clone. The chain employs TRBV19 and TRBJ2-5; 8 bases match TRBD2. This CDR3 spans 13 amino acids. After removal of 11 bases from V and 2 bases from J, the junction contained 7 bases not matched to a gene. CDR1 is LNHDA and CDR2 is SQIVND in the germline V gene (reference sequence). CDR3 sequence reads: CASGTRVQETQYF. CDR3 bases: TGTGCCTCCGGGACTAGAGTACAAGAGACCCAGTACTTC.

The table lists this clone with a few counts. The V gene is TRBV28, the J gene TRBJ2-3; unclear D gene. Germline CDR1 reads MDHEN; CDR2 reads SYDVKM. CDR3 length: 12 amino acids. V was cut by 6 bases and J by 8 bases, with 12 bases left in between. The DNA for the CDR3 is TGTGCCAGCAGCCCTTTCGTTGGTACGCAGTATTTT. This encodes CASSPFVGTQYF.

The V and J genes are TRBV5-5 and TRBJ1-1, with TRBD1 matching over 8 bases. This CDR3 has 15 amino acids. V shed 5 bases and J 4 bases; nucleotides not matched to a gene: 10. Germline CDR1 is SGHKS and CDR2 is YYEKEE (reference sequence). CDR3: CASSSARGQGTEAFF. The CDR3 DNA is TGTGCCAGCAGTTCGGCCAGGGGGCAAGGCACTGAAGCTTTCTTT. Full variable domain (missing parts from reference TRBV5-5 and TRBJ1-1): DAGVTQSPTHLIKTRGQQVTLRCSPISGHKSVSWYQQVLGQGPQFIFQYYEKEERGRGNFPDRFSARQFPNYSSELNVNALLLGDSALYLCASSSARGQGTEAFFGQGTRLTVV.